The clone carrying this T cell receptor (beta chain) was detected once. Its target is not known. The data derive from a study of T cell responses to AZD1222 COVID-19 vaccine. Notes on the study in general: Researchers took repertoire samples only after the peak T cell response had come. Spike was spanned by vaccine-associated CD4 TCRs, with dominance at 160-218 and 743-854. Reportedly, nearly half the spike-specific TCRs target unmutated variant regions.

TCRdb's copy holds only in-frame clones and misses some; the assay was immunoSEQ multiplex PCR. Among about 72,000 clones listed, 80% to 90% were seen once. This CDR3 has 16 residues. The ends were cut back, 0 bases at V and 2 bases at J, with 15 bases in the middle. The germline gives CDR1 SGHRS, CDR2 YFSETQ. This clonotype was sampled from an adult who received the AZD1222 COVID-19 vaccine. The rearrangement links TRBV5-1 to TRBJ2-7, with D uncertain. This sample comprised peripheral blood, obtained 28 days after the second AZD1222 dose. The chain's CDR3 is CASSLDRADPPYEQYF. In nucleotides, the CDR3 is TGCGCCAGCAGCTTGGATCGTGCCGATCCACCCTACGAGCAGTACTTC.